The sample holds a few counts of the clone carrying this TCR beta chain. Its antigen is undetermined. This specimen comes from a study of CD8 T cells in ankylosing spondylitis. Study observations and caveats: Apparently characteristic of ankylosing spondylitis blood was a TCR beta motif (about 8 highly homologous variants). Those disease-linked clones were CD8+; they were also relatively rare in peripheral blood.

TCRdb independently ran MiXCR on the 5' RACE reads; one entry per CDR3 protein. The data contain approximately 260,000 distinct CDR3 sequences, roughly 8.6% of them singletons. Per germline, CDR1 SGHTA and CDR2 FQGTGA. The V end was cut by 5 bases, the J end by 2 bases, with 13 bases between. The CDR3 spans 15 residues. Sequenced sample: blood, either unsorted or a sorted T cell fraction (not recorded which). V and J are TRBV7-3 and TRBJ2-1; no reliable D call. The receptor comes from a male donor with ankylosing spondylitis or in good health (not recorded which). The CDR3 here is CASSLGLIPYNEQFF. The CDR3 DNA reads TGTGCCAGCAGCCTAGGCCTGATACCCTACAATGAGCAGTTCTTC.